One and the same sample provided the 5 T cell receptor beta chains below, sequenced in a study of control samples from healthy donors and cancer patients. Assay: immunoSEQ multiplex PCR; the TCRdb copy retains only in-frame clones and omits some. Of 130,000 or so clones in the sample, 91% are singletons; the top ten hold 6% to 9%. The sample consisted of blood. Receptor source: a man younger than 30 in good health.

The V call is TRBV24-1, the J call TRBJ1-1, with 9 bases aligning to TRBD1. This CDR3 is 12 amino acids long. Germline assignment: CDR1 KGHDR and CDR2 SFDVKD. After removal of 5 bases from V and 12 bases from J, the junction contained 6 bases not matched to a gene. The CDR3 nucleotides are TGTGCCACCAGTGTCCCGGGACAGGGTCCTTTCTTT. Translation gives CATSVPGQGPFF.

The V and J genes are TRBV7-9 and TRBJ2-7; D is uncertain. Germline CDR1 is SEHNR and CDR2 is FQNEAQ (reference sequence). V gave up 4 bases and J gave up 0 bases, with 7 bases separating them. The CDR3 has 13 residues. The CDR3 loop is CASSYSFSYEQYF. The CDR3 DNA sequence: TGTGCCAGCAGCTATAGCTTCTCCTACGAGCAGTACTTC.

The genes are TRBV25-1 and TRBJ2-1, with D perhaps matching TRBD1 (5 bases). The CDR3 is 17 residues long. Germline CDR1 reads MGHDK; CDR2 reads SYGVNS. Trimming removed 3 bases from V and 0 bases from J, with 15 bases in between. CDR3 residues: CASSDYRLSSSYNEQFF. CDR3 coding DNA: TGTGCCAGCAGTGACTACAGGCTATCGAGCTCCTACAATGAGCAGTTCTTC.

This chain links TRBV3-1 (or the pseudogene TRBV3-2) with TRBJ2-5; 16 bases line up with TRBD2. Germline trimming cut 3 bases from V and 1 base from J; bases unmatched to any gene: 2. Germline CDR1 and CDR2: LGHDT and YNNKEL (reference sequence). The CDR3 runs to 17 residues. The CDR3 reads CASSQGLAGGIQETQYF. CDR3 DNA: TGTGCCAGCAGCCAGGGACTAGCGGGGGGGATCCAAGAGACCCAGTACTTC.

The CDR3 DNA reads as TGTGCCAGCAGCACAGGACAGGGGGCGAATACTGAAGCTTTCTTT. Translating gives CASSTGQGANTEAFF. This chain joins TRBV11-3 and TRBJ1-1; 11 bases fit TRBD1. V lost 5 bases to trimming and J lost 5 bases; unmatched junction nucleotides: 7. This CDR3 contains 15 residues. Germline loops: CDR1 SGHNT, CDR2 YENEEA.